The 30 T cell receptor beta chains below all came from one sample that was sequenced in a study of spatial heterogeneity in lung cancer. Via MiXCR, TCRdb re-called the 5' RACE reads, giving one row per CDR3 protein. The sample records roughly 110,000 distinct CDR3 sequences, about a tenth being singletons. Documented time point: blood at routine non-recurrence follow-up after resection. The sequenced sample was PBMCs, obtained at follow-up. Receptors were obtained from a female donor with early-stage non-small cell lung cancer.

The chain is built from TRBV15 and TRBJ2-7; possible D gene TRBD2, 5 bases. CDR1 and CDR2 (germline): LNHNV, YYDKDF (reference sequence). CDR3 length: 14 amino acids. V lost 0 bases and J 1 base, leaving 7 bases between the germline ends. Here the CDR3 reads CATSRDRGSYEQYF. CDR3 coding DNA: TGTGCCACCAGCAGAGATCGGGGTTCCTACGAGCAGTACTTC.

J is TRBJ1-5 and V is TRBV6-5; weak D call: TRBD1 (6 bases). CDR1 is MNHEY and CDR2 is SVGAGI in the germline V gene. V was clipped by 5 bases and J by 0 bases, with 8 bases between them. The CDR3 is 14 amino acids. The CDR3 bases are TGTGCCAGCAGTCCGGACAGTAGCAATCAGCCCCAGCATTTT. Its translation: CASSPDSSNQPQHF.

The chain combines TRBV5-1 with TRBJ2-5; D perhaps matches TRBD2 (6 bases). Trimming pared 2 bases from V and 1 base from J, leaving 9 bases between. The germline V gene has CDR1 SGHRS and CDR2 YFSETQ. The CDR3 loop spans 14 amino acids. CDR3 in DNA: TGCGCCAGCAGCTTCGGAGGGGCCCAAGAGACCCAGTACTTC. As protein: CASSFGGAQETQYF.

The V call is TRBV7-3, the J call TRBJ2-3; 7 bases map to TRBD2. V shed 1 base and J 1 base; nucleotides not matched to a gene: 2. This CDR3 region has 15 residues. The germline gives CDR1 SGHTA, CDR2 FQGTGA. Written as DNA, the CDR3 is TGTGCCAGCAGCTTAAACCTAGCGGGCACAGATACGCAGTATTTT. Translation gives CASSLNLAGTDTQYF. The complete variable domain, with remaining parts taken from reference TRBV7-3 and TRBJ2-3, reads GAGVSQTPSNKVTEKGKYVELRCDPISGHTALYWYRQSLGQGPEFLIYFQGTGAADDSGLPNDRFFAVRPEGSVSTLKIQRTERGDSAVYLCASSLNLAGTDTQYFGPGTRLTVL.

The chain joins TRBV24-1 to TRBJ2-7; D remains ambiguous. Germline CDR1 reads KGHDR; CDR2 reads SFDVKD. This CDR3 is 12 amino acids long. Trimming took off 3 bases at V and 6 bases at J, with 8 bases between the two ends. CDR3 nucleotide sequence: TGTGCCACCAGTGATGGTCCCCTCGAGCAGTACTTC. Protein: CATSDGPLEQYF.

This clonotype showed up just a few times. This chain uses TRBV20-1 with TRBJ2-1, with TRBD2 matching 12 bases. This CDR3 is 16 amino acids long. Germline-derived CDR1 and CDR2 are DFQATT and SNEGSKA (reference sequence). The V and J ends lost 3 bases and 7 bases, in that order; junction bases with no gene match: 10. This CDR3 reads CSARTSGSRLLNEQFF. The CDR3 nucleotides are TGCAGTGCTAGGACTAGCGGGAGTCGTCTATTGAATGAGCAGTTCTTC.

In its sample, this clonotype was seen a few times. The chain couples TRBV3-1 to TRBJ1-1; D remains unclear. V lost 1 base to trimming and J lost 3 bases, with 6 bases between them. The CDR3 extends over 13 amino acids. Germline values: CDR1 LGHDT, CDR2 YNNKEL (reference sequence). The DNA of the CDR3 is TGTGCCAGCAGCCAAGCAGCAGACACTGAAGCTTTCTTT. Protein product: CASSQAADTEAFF.

The table lists this clonotype with many counts. V and J are TRBV4-3 and TRBJ1-2; no firm D call. Trimming pared 0 bases from V and 1 base from J, leaving 12 bases between. This CDR3 spans 16 amino acids. Germline CDR1 reads LGHNA; CDR2 reads YSLEER. The CDR3 DNA reads TGCGCCAGCAGCCAAGATATTTGGGGTATTAACTATGGCTACACCTTC. Translation gives CASSQDIWGINYGYTF.

Ten or more counts support this clonotype. The chain carries TRBV30 and TRBJ1-5; D ambiguous. This CDR3 comprises 16 residues. Germline lookup yields CDR1 GTSNPN and CDR2 SVGIG (reference sequence). Trimming shortened V by 8 bases and J by 0 bases, and 20 bases separated the two germline ends. CDR3: CAVRRTDGPSNQPQHF. The CDR3 DNA sequence: TGTGCCGTGAGACGGACCGATGGACCTAGCAATCAGCCCCAGCATTTT.

This rearrangement joins TRBV27 to TRBJ2-1; D is ambiguous. Germline V gene lookup returns CDR1 MNHEY and CDR2 SMNVEV (reference sequence). V was trimmed by 4 bases and J by 0 bases, leaving 10 bases between them. The CDR3 spans 15 residues. The CDR3 sequence: CASSSFGYSYNEQFF. The CDR3 coding sequence is TGTGCCAGCAGTTCATTCGGTTACTCCTACAATGAGCAGTTCTTC.

This clonotype showed up just a few times. J is TRBJ1-1 and V is TRBV4-3, with unresolved D. Trimming removed 3 bases at V and 3 bases at J, with 8 bases between. The V gene's germline CDR1 is LGHNA and CDR2 YSLEER. The CDR3 is 13 residues long. Here the CDR3 reads CASSHQGDTEAFF. CDR3 sequence (DNA): TGCGCCAGCAGCCACCAAGGAGACACTGAAGCTTTCTTT.

The CDR3 DNA follows: TGTGCCAGCAGCTTGGACGTTTGTCAGCCCCAGCATTTT. Protein sequence: CASSLDVCQPQHF. The chain couples TRBV5-4 to TRBJ1-5; D unclear. V was trimmed by 0 bases and J by 6 bases, leaving 7 bases between them. The CDR3 spans 13 residues. CDR1 is SGHNT and CDR2 is YYREEE in the germline V gene (reference sequence).

V is TRBV30 and J is TRBJ2-1; 7 nucleotides align to TRBD2. The CDR3 spans 14 residues. The germline V gene has CDR1 GTSNPN and CDR2 SVGIG (reference sequence). The CDR3 region has the DNA TGTGCTTTGGACGGTGCGGGAGAGTACAATGAGCAGTTCTTC. It specifies CALDGAGEYNEQFF.

As concerns this clonotype: A much larger clonotype is one base distant, so this may be a read error. This chain connects TRBV7-9 to TRBJ1-1, with TRBD1 as a possible D gene (6 bases). The CDR3 contains 15 residues. Deletions cut 2 bases from V and 4 bases from J, with 14 bases between. CDR1 is SEHNR, CDR2 FQNEAQ, per germline (reference sequence). For the CDR3, the DNA is TGTGCCAGCAGCTTAACTGGGGGCGCAGGCACTGAAGCTTTCTTT. It encodes CASSLTGGAGTEAFF.

This clonotype was picked up a small number of times. The chain joins TRBV4-2 to TRBJ2-7; 9 nucleotides match TRBD2. The trim removed 0 bases at V and 4 bases at J, leaving 4 bases unmatched. The CDR3 runs 15 residues. The germline V gene encodes CDR1 LGHNA and CDR2 YNFKEQ. CDR3 protein: CASSQEAGGPYEQYF. The CDR3 DNA sequence: TGTGCCAGCAGCCAAGAGGCGGGAGGGCCTTACGAGCAGTACTTC.

The chain carries TRBV7-2 and TRBJ2-3, with 8 positions matching TRBD2. The CDR3 is 18 amino acids. From germline, CDR1 is SGHTA and CDR2 FQGNSA. The J segment lost 0 bases and the V segment lost 0 bases, leaving 8 bases of the junction unmatched. The CDR3: CASSLARLAGASTDTQYF. The CDR3 coding sequence is TGTGCCAGCAGCTTAGCGCGGCTAGCGGGTGCTAGCACAGATACGCAGTATTTT.

The chain employs TRBV11-3 and TRBJ2-7, with D perhaps matching TRBD1 (7 bases). The CDR3 covers 17 residues. Per germline, CDR1 SGHNT and CDR2 YENEEA. Trimming took off 6 bases at V and 0 bases at J, with 21 bases between the two ends. This chain's CDR3 is CASRDRATSVSSYEQYV. The DNA for the CDR3 is TGTGCCAGCAGAGACAGGGCGACTAGTGTCAGCTCCTACGAGCAGTACGTC.

The chain has TRBV6-2 or TRBV6-3 and TRBJ1-5; tentatively, D is TRBD1 (5 bases). Germline V CDR1 and CDR2: MNHEY, SVGEGT. The CDR3 covers 15 residues. V was trimmed by 5 bases and J by 2 bases, leaving 13 bases between them. The CDR3 sequence: CASSLRVGGNQPQHF. Here the CDR3 DNA reads TGTGCCAGCAGTCTCAGGGTGGGGGGCAATCAGCCCCAGCATTTT.

This clonotype has a handful of counts. DNA of the CDR3: TGTGCCACCAGTGACCCGGGACAGGGTGTCTACGAGCAGTACTTC. Translation gives CATSDPGQGVYEQYF. J is TRBJ2-7 and V is TRBV24-1; 9 nucleotides match TRBD1. The V gene's germline CDR1 is KGHDR and CDR2 SFDVKD. This CDR3 has 15 residues. Losses at the gene ends were 4 bases for V and 3 bases for J; bases not matched to a gene: 6.

This clonotype was counted ten times or more. The chain carries TRBV4-3 and TRBJ2-3; the D gene is possibly TRBD2 (6 bases). Trimming pared 0 bases from V and 4 bases from J, leaving 17 bases between. Germline V gene sequence: CDR1 LGHNA, CDR2 YSLEER. The CDR3 length is 17 residues. CDR3: CASSQDSIFRGSDTQYF. CDR3 DNA sequence: TGCGCCAGCAGCCAAGATAGCATATTTCGGGGGTCAGATACGCAGTATTTT.

The genes are TRBV27 and TRBJ1-1; the D is unclear. Germline lookup yields CDR1 MNHEY and CDR2 SMNVEV (reference sequence). The CDR3 sequence is 15 residues long. Trimming left V 5 bases short and J 0 bases short, with 13 bases between. The CDR3 sequence: CASSPRGQMNTEAFF. The CDR3 DNA sequence: TGTGCCAGCAGTCCCCGCGGGCAGATGAACACTGAAGCTTTCTTT.

The chain recombines TRBV28 with TRBJ1-1; 10 bases align to TRBD1. Germline V lookup: CDR1 MDHEN, CDR2 SYDVKM. V lost 6 bases to trimming and J lost 3 bases; unmatched junction nucleotides: 4. The CDR3 is 14 amino acids. The CDR3 bases are TGTGCCAGCAGAAACGGACAGGGGGACACTGAAGCTTTCTTT. It codes for CASRNGQGDTEAFF.

This clonotype was found many times. CDR3 coding DNA: TGTGCCAGCAGTGAACACGGTAACACTGAAGCTTTCTTT. Translated, it gives CASSEHGNTEAFF. The rearrangement uses TRBV6-1 and TRBJ1-1; unclear D gene. From germline, CDR1 is MNHNS and CDR2 SASEGT. CDR3 length equals 13 residues. Trimming cost V 2 bases and J 2 bases, with 6 bases left between them.

This clonotype was found a few times. This rearrangement joins TRBV7-3 to TRBJ2-7, with D possibly TRBD2 on 7 matching bases. The CDR3 is 15 residues long. V was trimmed by 5 bases and J by 4 bases, leaving 18 bases between them. CDR1 and CDR2 (germline): SGHTA, FQGTGA. CDR3 loop: CASSPHGGARYEQYF. For the CDR3, the DNA is TGTGCCAGCAGCCCACATGGGGGGGCGAGGTACGAGCAGTACTTC. Combining the CDR3 with reference TRBV7-3 and TRBJ2-7 gives the whole variable domain GAGVSQTPSNKVTEKGKYVELRCDPISGHTALYWYRQSLGQGPEFLIYFQGTGAADDSGLPNDRFFAVRPEGSVSTLKIQRTERGDSAVYLCASSPHGGARYEQYFGPGTRLTVT.

This clonotype was picked up many times. The rearrangement uses TRBV20-1 and TRBJ2-6; unclear D gene. The CDR3 contains 15 residues. Per the germline V gene, CDR1 is DFQATT and CDR2 is SNEGSKA (reference sequence). The germline V and J ends were trimmed by 3 bases and 0 bases, with 9 bases remaining between them. The CDR3 DNA follows: TGCAGTGCTAGTTTACGGAACTCTGGGGCCAACGTCCTGACTTTC. It codes for CSASLRNSGANVLTF.

This clonotype has at least ten counts. The genes are TRBV12-3 or TRBV12-4 and TRBJ2-1; 13 nucleotides agree with TRBD2. The CDR3 is made up of 15 amino acids. Losses at the gene ends were 6 bases for V and 7 bases for J; bases not matched to a gene: 6. The CDR3 spells CASSAMGLAGNEQFF. CDR3 sequence (DNA): TGTGCCAGCAGCGCAATGGGACTAGCGGGGAATGAGCAGTTCTTC.

This clonotype was counted a few times. The V and J genes are TRBV7-2 and TRBJ1-6; 8 bases agree with TRBD1. Germline V CDR1 and CDR2: SGHTA, FQGNSA. Unmatched junction bases numbered 4, after V lost 2 bases and J lost 7 bases. The CDR3 consists of 15 residues. This CDR3 is CASSLNPGGNSPLHF. The CDR3 bases are TGTGCCAGCAGCTTAAATCCAGGGGGCAATTCACCCCTCCACTTT.

This chain uses TRBV12-3 or TRBV12-4 with TRBJ1-3; D possibly corresponds to TRBD1 (5 bases). V was trimmed by 6 bases and J by 0 bases, leaving 12 bases between them. The CDR3 runs to 15 residues. The CDR3 is CASRTQGGSGNTIYF. CDR3 DNA sequence: TGTGCCAGCAGGACCCAGGGCGGCTCTGGAAACACCATATATTTT.

The gene calls are TRBV29-1 and TRBJ2-7; TRBD2 agrees at 12 bases. Losses at the gene ends were 4 bases for V and 3 bases for J; bases not matched to a gene: 1. Per germline, CDR1 SQVTM and CDR2 ANQGSEA. The CDR3 covers 13 residues. CDR3 amino acids: CSVVTSGSYEQYF. CDR3 sequence (DNA): TGCAGCGTTGTGACTAGCGGGAGCTACGAGCAGTACTTC.

This clonotype was seen at least ten times. The chain has TRBV20-1 and TRBJ2-1, with 11 bases that match TRBD2. The CDR3 has 15 residues. Per the germline V gene, CDR1 is DFQATT and CDR2 is SNEGSKA (reference sequence). With V trimmed by 3 bases and J by 8 bases, 9 bases remained unmatched. The CDR3 bases are TGCAGTGCTAGGGGCCCTAGCGGGAGGACCTATGAGCAGTTCTTC. It encodes CSARGPSGRTYEQFF.